This TCR beta chain emerged from a study of blood T cell repertoires in COVID-19. For the study at large: The United States, Italy and Spain were the sources of the acute and convalescent COVID-19 samples. Sources were T cells, B-cell-depleted T cells, or PBMCs; the material itself was cDNA or gDNA.

The CDR3 spans 13 residues. Unmatched junction bases numbered 7, after V lost 11 bases and J lost 1 base. Germline assignment: CDR1 ENHRY and CDR2 SYGVKD. Original processing notes: Reference gene primer amplification in the assay estimated nucleated cell counts. Sequencing used immunoSEQ multiplex PCR; TCRdb keeps in-frame clones, though not all of them. V and J calls and clone size are copied from that table; D and trimming were computed from the DNA. The sample includes about 58,000 clones, about 80% seen only once; the top ten take 9.6%. V gene TRBV10-3 combines with J gene TRBJ1-1; 7 nucleotides agree with TRBD1. This TCR derives from a man older than 75 with COVID-19, enrolled during active disease. Sequencing input: peripheral blood. The CDR3 sequence is CAATGARNTEAFF. In nucleotides, the CDR3 is TGTGCCGCCACAGGGGCCAGGAACACTGAAGCTTTCTTT.